Sequencing of this T cell receptor beta chain was carried out in a study of regulatory T cells in long-lasting Graves disease. Building the TCR beta libraries relied on iRepertoire HTBI primers, and CDR3 regions underwent Arm-PCR. One entry per CDR3 protein, called by TCRdb with MiXCR from the multiplex PCR reads. This repertoire shows around 460,000 distinct CDR3 sequences, 20% to 25% found once; its top ten account for over 6%. This CDR3 region has 13 residues. Trimming removed 1 base at V and 3 bases at J, with 4 bases between. Findings and limits, study-wide: Patients whose Graves' disease persisted exhibited lower TCR diversity than those newly diagnosed. Persistent patients shared more public clonotypes (2,741) than new patients (approximately 1,000).

The sample holds many counts of this clonotype. The antigen remains undetermined. The sample's time point: persistent/refractory GD, antithyroid drugs over 5 years with positive TRAb. Generation of the TCR library employed RNA extracted from PBMCs. Patients were from an endocrinology department in Xi'an, China. The clonotype was recovered from a female donor with Graves disease. This rearrangement joins TRBV12-3 or TRBV12-4 to TRBJ1-5; D not resolved. Here the sequenced sample was peripheral blood mononuclear cells (PBMCs), taken when the disease was refractory, from a patient treated with antithyroid drugs. CDR3 residues: CASSLVANQPQHF. DNA for the CDR3: TGTGCCAGCAGTTTAGTGGCCAATCAGCCCCAGCATTTT.